This TCR beta chain was identified in a study of CD8+ T cells in alopecia areata. Study details: For the treated group, dosing was oral tofacitinib at 5 to 10 mg twice daily. Percent affected scalp area, the SALT score, rated treated patients' severity.

RNA was isolated and reverse transcribed to cDNA, the sequencing template. The protocol was immunoSEQ multiplex PCR, while the TCRdb copy is restricted to in-frame clones and leaves out a portion. This sample has 150,000 to 200,000 clones; around 58% occur once, and the top ten carry about 12%. To note about this clone: Its antigen is still unknown.

Study-level results: The study found higher clonality in lesional than normal scalp, especially in alopecia totalis/universalis. Against the mouse data, patients shared TCRs less clearly, possibly for HLA reasons.

Treatment defined: oral pan-JAK inhibitor, 5-10 mg twice daily. The material sequenced was CD8+ T cells sorted from blood, taken at week 24, from a patient treated with tofacitinib. The receptor was isolated from a human donor with alopecia areata.

The CDR3 nucleotides read TGTGCCAGCAGTTCCACAGCGCTATATGGCTACACCTTC. Translating gives CASSSTALYGYTF. The chain recombines TRBV6-5 with TRBJ1-2; D gene unclear. The CDR3 consists of 13 residues. Trimming removed 4 bases at V and 5 bases at J, with 11 bases between. The V gene's germline CDR1 is MNHEY and CDR2 SVGAGI.